This T cell receptor (beta chain) was identified in a study of T cell repertoires in cytomegalovirus infection. A few counts support this clonotype. Its cognate antigen is unknown. Whole-study results and caveats: The ex vivo response was dominated by HLA-C-restricted CMV-specific TCR beta clonotypes.

TCRdb called the reads again in MiXCR, with one record for every CDR3 protein. This repertoire shows approximately 73,000 distinct CDR3 sequences, 40% found once; its top ten account for approximately 93%. This CDR3 region has 21 residues. Trimming cost V 4 bases and J 2 bases; bases outside gene matches: 15. Germline V CDR1 and CDR2: MNHEY, SMNVEV (reference sequence). This receptor was identified in a human donor in good health (CMV status not recorded). Some clones in this sample may be carry-over from other donors' samples. V gene TRBV27 combines with J gene TRBJ2-2, with 14 bases fitting TRBD2. This sample comprised CD8+ T cells from cultured PBMCs, obtained from culture after CMV antigen stimulation. CDR3 region: CASSSSGTSGGTPFNTGELFF. Written as DNA, the CDR3 is TGTGCCAGCAGTTCCTCCGGGACTAGCGGGGGCACCCCCTTTAACACCGGGGAGCTGTTTTTT.